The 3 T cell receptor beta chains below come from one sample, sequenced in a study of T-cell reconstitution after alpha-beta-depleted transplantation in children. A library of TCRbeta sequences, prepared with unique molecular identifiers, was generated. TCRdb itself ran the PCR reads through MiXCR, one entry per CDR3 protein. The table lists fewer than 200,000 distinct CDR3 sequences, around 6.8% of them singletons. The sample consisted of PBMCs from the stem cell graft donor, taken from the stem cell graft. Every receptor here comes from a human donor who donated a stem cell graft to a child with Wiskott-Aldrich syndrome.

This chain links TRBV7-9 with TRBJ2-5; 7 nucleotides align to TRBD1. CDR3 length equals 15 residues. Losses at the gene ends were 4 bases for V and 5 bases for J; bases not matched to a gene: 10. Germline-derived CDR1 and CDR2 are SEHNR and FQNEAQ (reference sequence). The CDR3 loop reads CASSSRQGDWETQYF. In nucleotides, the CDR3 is TGTGCCAGCAGCTCTAGACAGGGTGATTGGGAGACCCAGTACTTC.

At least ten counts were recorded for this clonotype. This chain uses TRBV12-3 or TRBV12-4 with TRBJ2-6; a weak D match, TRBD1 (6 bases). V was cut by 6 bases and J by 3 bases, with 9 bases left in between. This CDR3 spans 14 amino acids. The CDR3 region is CASSETGGANVLTF. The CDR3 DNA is TGTGCCAGCAGCGAGACAGGTGGGGCCAACGTCCTGACTTTC.

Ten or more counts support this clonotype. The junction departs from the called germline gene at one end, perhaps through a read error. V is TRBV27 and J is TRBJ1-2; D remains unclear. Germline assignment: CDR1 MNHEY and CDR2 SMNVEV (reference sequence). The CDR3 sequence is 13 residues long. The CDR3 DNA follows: TGCCCCAGCTTTGGTGAGGGAAGGTATGGCTACACCTTC. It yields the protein CPSFGEGRYGYTF.